Sequencing of this T cell receptor beta chain was carried out in a study of shared clonotypes between healthy human individuals. The CDR3 extends over 10 amino acids. Trimming removed 10 bases at V and 1 base at J, with 4 bases between. Germline V lookup: CDR1 MDHEN, CDR2 SYDVKM. Study results and caveats: Blood alone was sampled, and tissue repertoires likely differ.

Every one of the donors was a Caucasian adult that lived in Nashville, Tennessee. Splitting of CD4+ cells produced CD45RA+ naive and CD45RA-negative memory subsets. The test was conducted at deep level. Clones were read by immunoSEQ multiplex PCR, and TCRdb kept only the in-frame ones, dropping some. Of roughly 650,000 clones listed, 97% are singletons. Regarding this clone: Its specificity is not known.

The chain couples TRBV28 to TRBJ2-5, with unresolved D. Input material: naive CD4+ T cells sorted from blood. Subset meaning: CD45RA+ positively selected. The TCR comes from a woman aged 25-40 years in good health. In nucleotides, the CDR3 is TGTGCCACTTCCCAAGAGACCCAGTACTTC. As protein: CATSQETQYF.